Listed below are T cell receptor beta chains from one sample, sequenced in a study of Ad26.COV2.S vaccination and SARS-CoV-2 variants. Sequencing was performed with immunoSEQ multiplex PCR; in TCRdb, only in-frame clones are kept and a portion is missing. The table has about 180,000 clones, roughly nine tenths seen once. The starting material was peripheral blood, obtained after recovery from COVID-19. Receptor source: a human donor who had recovered from COVID-19. The CDR3 runs from the conserved cysteine through the conserved F or W. A D gene is named only where the DNA matches it firmly. Expanded clones are given a class, and other clones once, few, many or no size at all.

TRBV5-1	TRBJ2-7	NA	NA	TGCGCCAGCAGCCTCGGGATAACCGAGCAGTACTTC	CASSLGITEQYF
TRBV5-3	TRBJ1-4	NA	NA	TGTGCCAGAAGCGGTACAGGGTCTGAAGAAAAACTGTTTTTT	CARSGTGSEEKLFF
TRBV15	TRBJ1-5	NA	once	TGTGCCACCAGCAGAGACAGGGTGGGTCAGCCCCAGCATTTT	CATSRDRVGQPQHF
TRBV12-3/TRBV12-4	TRBJ1-5	NA	NA	TGTGCCAGCAGTAAAATTAGCAATCAGCCCCAGCATTTT	CASSKISNQPQHF
TRBV19	TRBJ1-2	NA	NA	TGTGCCAGTAGTATAGACCTTGGACAGACTAACTATGGCTACACCTTC	CASSIDLGQTNYGYTF
TRBV27	TRBJ1-1	NA	NA	TGTGCCAGCAGCAGCGGACAGACCATTACTGAAGCTTTCTTT	CASSSGQTITEAFF
TRBV9	TRBJ2-3	TRBD2	NA	TGTGCCAGCAGCGTAGAGGGCGGGGGGGCCGTAGATACGCAGTATTTT	CASSVEGGGAVDTQYF
TRBV6-5	TRBJ1-1	NA	few	TGTGCCAGCAGTTACAGGAACACTGAAGCTTTCTTT	CASSYRNTEAFF
TRBV7-9	TRBJ2-7	NA	NA	TGTGCCAGCAGCGTCGGAGTCTACGAGCAGTACTTC	CASSVGVYEQYF
TRBV29-1	TRBJ2-5	TRBD1	NA	TGCAGCGTTGGAAGGACAGGGAGGCCCCAAGAGACCCAGTACTTC	CSVGRTGRPQETQYF
TRBV4-1	TRBJ2-1	TRBD1	NA	TGCGCCAGCAGCCAAGAAGGGACAGGGGCCTACAATGAGCAGTTCTTC	CASSQEGTGAYNEQFF
TRBV14	TRBJ2-3	TRBD1	NA	TGTGCCAGCAGCCCCTCATACCCGGACAGACAGGGGGACTTAGATACGCAGTATTTT	CASSPSYPDRQGDLDTQYF
TRBV4-2	TRBJ2-5	NA	NA	TGTGCCAGCAGCCAAGAATCGGAGACCCAGTACTTC	CASSQESETQYF
TRBV6-5	TRBJ2-7	TRBD1	NA	TGTGCCAGCAGTTACTCGAGGGGACAGGGAGGCTACGAGCAGTACTTC	CASSYSRGQGGYEQYF
TRBV27	TRBJ1-6	NA	NA	TGTGCCAGCAGTTTAGGCTCGGCCACTAATTCACCCCTCCACTTT	CASSLGSATNSPLHF
TRBV2	TRBJ1-1	NA	NA	TGTGCCAGCACCTTGCAGCAGGGGTTTAGCACTGAAGCTTTCTTT	CASTLQQGFSTEAFF
TRBV6-6	TRBJ2-1	TRBD2	NA	TGTGCCACCCAGGAGGGAGGGTTGTACAATGAGCAGTTCTTC	CATQEGGLYNEQFF
TRBV4-2	TRBJ1-3	NA	NA	TGTGCCAGCAGCCAAGACAGGACCGCTCGAGACACCATATATTTT	CASSQDRTARDTIYF
TRBV6-1	TRBJ1-5	NA	NA	TGTGCCAGCAGTGAGGATCTTACGAGGAGGGATCAGCCCCAGCATTTT	CASSEDLTRRDQPQHF
TRBV18	TRBJ2-2	NA	NA	TGTGCCAGCTCGTTCTCCCTCTCCCTCAGGAACACCGGGGAGCTGTTTTTT	CASSFSLSLRNTGELFF